These 18 T cell receptor beta chains came from one sample sequenced in a study of T cell responses to AZD1222 COVID-19 vaccine. Sequencing was performed with immunoSEQ multiplex PCR; in TCRdb, only in-frame clones are kept and a portion is missing. Of 100,000 to 150,000 clones listed, 90% are singletons. The sample was peripheral blood, taken on day 0 of MenACWY control vaccination. Every receptor here comes from an adult in good health.

The genes are TRBV10-3 and TRBJ2-3; 7 nucleotides align to TRBD1. The germline V gene has CDR1 ENHRY and CDR2 SYGVKD. The CDR3 consists of 15 residues. The J segment lost 2 bases and the V segment lost 0 bases, leaving 2 bases of the junction unmatched. For the CDR3, the DNA is TGTGCCATCAGTGAGTCCGACAGGGTCACAGATACGCAGTATTTT. Translation gives CAISESDRVTDTQYF.

The chain recombines TRBV28 with TRBJ1-2; TRBD1 aligns across 12 bases. The V and J ends lost 6 bases and 4 bases, in that order; junction bases with no gene match: 12. The CDR3 has 17 amino acids. Germline assignment: CDR1 MDHEN and CDR2 SYDVKM. The CDR3 sequence: CASRHRDRGLPGYGYTF. In DNA form, the CDR3 reads TGTGCCAGCAGACACCGGGACAGGGGGCTACCCGGCTATGGCTACACCTTC.

This chain uses TRBV11-1 with TRBJ2-7; D may correspond to TRBD1 or TRBD2 (5 bases each). Germline V CDR1 and CDR2: SGHAT, FQDESV (reference sequence). This CDR3 has 15 amino acids. V lost 5 bases to trimming and J lost 0 bases, with 14 bases between them. CDR3 DNA: TGTGCCAGCAGCCCGGGACGGGGAAGCTCCTACGAGCAGTACGTC. Translating gives CASSPGRGSSYEQYV.

The rearrangement links TRBV28 to TRBJ2-2; TRBD1 might be the D (6 bases). V was clipped by 8 bases and J by 6 bases, with 10 bases between them. Germline V lookup: CDR1 MDHEN, CDR2 SYDVKM. The CDR3 runs to 12 residues. The CDR3 DNA sequence: TGTGCCAGCCGCAGGGGAGCCGGGGAGCTGTTTTTT. Protein product: CASRRGAGELFF.

This chain links TRBV2 with TRBJ1-3, with 7 bases aligning to TRBD1. Germline CDR1 and CDR2: SNHLY and FYNNEI. J gave up 4 bases and V 7 bases, and 7 bases lay outside the gene matches. The CDR3 spans 14 residues. The CDR3, as DNA: TGTGCCAGCAAAACCGGGACAGAGGGAAACACCATATATTTT. Amino acid sequence: CASKTGTEGNTIYF.

This chain joins TRBV28 and TRBJ2-5; 13 bases map to TRBD2. Germline V gene data show CDR1 as MDHEN and CDR2 as SYDVKM. This CDR3 contains 16 residues. J was trimmed by 2 bases and V by 2 bases; bases with no gene match: 2. DNA for the CDR3: TGTGCCAGCAGTTTAGGGGGACTAGCGGGGCAAGAGACCCAGTACTTC. Encoded protein: CASSLGGLAGQETQYF.

With respect to this clone: Different DNA sequences within this sample yield the same CDR3. The chain employs TRBV11-2 and TRBJ1-3; D gene ambiguous. The length of the CDR3 is 13 residues. Germline V gene data show CDR1 as SGHAT and CDR2 as FQNNGV. The germline V and J ends were trimmed by 5 bases and 0 bases, with 5 bases remaining between them. DNA of the CDR3: TGTGCCAGCAGCCCCGCCTCTGGAAACACCATATATTTT. This translates into CASSPASGNTIYF.

The V call is TRBV3-1 (or the pseudogene TRBV3-2), the J call TRBJ1-1; D not certain. This CDR3 has 15 amino acids. Germline V gene data show CDR1 as LGHDT and CDR2 as YNNKEL (reference sequence). The V end lost 6 bases, the J end lost 3 bases, and 17 bases lay between the germline ends. This CDR3 is CASRHTNRGDTEAFF. The CDR3 DNA is TGTGCCAGCAGGCACACGAATCGGGGAGACACTGAAGCTTTCTTT.

The chain couples TRBV10-2 to TRBJ1-2, with TRBD1 as a possible D gene (5 bases). Trimming took off 4 bases at V and 2 bases at J, with 14 bases between the two ends. This CDR3 is built from 15 residues. From germline, CDR1 is WSHSY and CDR2 SAAADI. In nucleotides, the CDR3 is TGCGCCAGCAGTGCGGGGGGGACCGAAAACTATGGCTACACCTTC. Its protein product is CASSAGGTENYGYTF.

The table lists this clone with a few counts. The chain employs TRBV6-5 and TRBJ2-1, with TRBD1 identical over 7 bases. The CDR3 extends over 15 amino acids. The germline V gene has CDR1 MNHEY and CDR2 SVGAGI. Trimming cost V 3 bases and J 5 bases; bases outside gene matches: 7. For the CDR3, the DNA is TGTGCCAGCAGTTATACAGGGGCTCTCAACAATGAGCAGTTCTTC. Its protein product is CASSYTGALNNEQFF.

The chain couples TRBV28 to TRBJ1-5, with 8 bases matching TRBD1. CDR1 MDHEN and CDR2 SYDVKM come from the germline V gene. The CDR3 runs 15 residues. Trimming at V came to 5 bases and at J to 0 bases, leaving 3 bases not matched to a gene. The CDR3: CASSTTGASNQPQHF. CDR3 nucleotides: TGTGCCAGCAGTACGACAGGGGCTAGCAATCAGCCCCAGCATTTT. Combining the CDR3 with reference TRBV28 and TRBJ1-5 gives the whole variable domain DVKVTQSSRYLVKRTGEKVFLECVQDMDHENMFWYRQDPGLGLRLIYFSYDVKMKEKGDIPEGYSVSREKKERFSLILESASTNQTSMYLCASSTTGASNQPQHFGDGTRLSIL.

V is TRBV28 and J is TRBJ1-4, with 9 bases that match TRBD1. V shed 3 bases and J 0 bases; nucleotides not matched to a gene: 8. Germline CDR1 MDHEN, CDR2 SYDVKM. The CDR3 length is 18 residues. Here the CDR3 reads CASSFPSRDRATNEKLFF. CDR3 bases: TGTGCCAGCAGTTTCCCCTCGCGGGACAGGGCAACTAATGAAAAACTGTTTTTT.

The V and J genes are TRBV5-4 and TRBJ1-2, with no clear D. Trimming stripped 0 bases from V and 2 bases from J, with 8 bases between. The CDR3 loop spans 14 amino acids. CDR1 SGHNT and CDR2 YYREEE come from the germline V gene (reference sequence). CDR3 residues: CASSLGARNYGYTF. CDR3 DNA sequence: TGTGCCAGCAGCTTGGGGGCCAGGAACTATGGCTACACCTTC.

This clone has only a few counts. The V gene is TRBV19, the J gene TRBJ1-2; the match to TRBD1 covers 7 bases. The junction had 11 bases not matched to a gene; V was cut back by 5 bases and J by 2 bases. The CDR3 loop spans 16 amino acids. Germline V gives CDR1 LNHDA, CDR2 SQIVND (reference sequence). The DNA for the CDR3 is TGTGCCAGTAGTGAACAAGGGAGGACAGGCAACTATGGCTACACCTTC. The encoded protein is CASSEQGRTGNYGYTF.

This clone was recorded once. V gene TRBV9 combines with J gene TRBJ1-2, with 10 bases that match TRBD1. CDR1 and CDR2 (germline): SGDLS, YYNGEE. This CDR3 contains 16 residues. V shed 4 bases, J shed 1 base, and the junction held 7 bases outside the gene matches. The CDR3 here is CASSPAGTGVNYGYTF. The CDR3 bases are TGTGCCAGCAGCCCAGCCGGGACAGGGGTTAACTATGGCTACACCTTC.

The chain combines TRBV5-5 with TRBJ2-5; the D gene could be TRBD1 or TRBD2 (5 bases each). The CDR3 contains 14 residues. V was trimmed by 4 bases and J by 1 base, leaving 11 bases between them. Germline CDR1 reads SGHKS; CDR2 reads YYEKEE (reference sequence). Here the CDR3 DNA reads TGTGCCAGCAGCGAACCGGGACGCCAAGAGACCCAGTACTTC. This encodes CASSEPGRQETQYF.

The chain uses TRBV18 and TRBJ1-4, with TRBD1 matching over 7 bases. Germline lookup yields CDR1 KGHSH and CDR2 LQKENI. This CDR3 comprises 17 residues. Trimming cost V 5 bases and J 7 bases; bases outside gene matches: 16. CDR3: CASSFNLGQRGGEKLFF. CDR3 DNA: TGTGCCAGCTCATTCAACCTGGGACAGCGGGGCGGTGAAAAACTGTTTTTT.

This clone was counted a single time. This chain connects TRBV9 to TRBJ2-3; D gene uncertain. This CDR3 has 13 residues. V lost 3 bases and J lost 1, with 6 bases in between. In germline, CDR1 is SGDLS, CDR2 YYNGEE. CDR3 region: CASSGEGTDTQYF. DNA of the CDR3: TGTGCCAGCAGCGGAGAGGGCACAGATACGCAGTATTTT. The variable domain in full, completed from reference TRBV9 and TRBJ2-3, reads DSGVTQTPKHLITATGQRVTLRCSPRSGDLSVYWYQQSLDQGLQFLIQYYNGEERAKGNILERFSAQQFPDLHSELNLSSLELGDSALYFCASSGEGTDTQYFGPGTRLTVL.